The following is a T cell receptor beta chain sequence with its context. What it binds is not known. These data belong to a study of cytomegalovirus exposure and HLA in healthy donors. Background on the study: A later analysis reported the same platform for the 110 or so validation repertoires and the 666 first-cohort repertoires.

TCRdb's table, derived via immunoSEQ multiplex PCR, lists solely in-frame clones and lacks some. This sample has about 140,000 clones, with approximately 82% found just once. Whole-study findings and limits: With high specificity and sensitivity, the classifier reportedly diagnosed cytomegalovirus status. Later, an analysis found that TCR clusters from the first cohort tended to co-occur in the roughly 110 validation repertoires. The dataset shows that most TCR sequences were rare, while some public TCRs occurred in many donors.

CDR1 and CDR2 (germline): SGDLS, YYNGEE. After removal of 0 bases from V and 1 base from J, the junction contained 6 bases not matched to a gene. This CDR3 has 16 amino acids. Sequenced sample: PBMCs. The clonotype comes from a man younger than 45 in good health and CMV-seropositive. The chain uses TRBV9 and TRBJ1-2; 7 bases match TRBD1. CDR3 DNA: TGTGCCAGCAGCGTAGCTACCAGGGACAGTAACTATGGCTACACCTTC. Protein: CASSVATRDSNYGYTF.